The 28 T cell receptor beta chains listed next were all sequenced from one sample in a study of T cell changes during pregnancy in multiple sclerosis. Produced via immunoSEQ multiplex PCR; TCRdb's table is partial and in-frame only. This sample yields tens of thousands of clones, of which around 92% are seen a single time; over 1% belongs to the top ten. Sequencing was performed on peripheral blood, taken after pregnancy. These receptors came from a female donor in good health, enrolled as a control in a pregnancy study.

The J gene is TRBJ1-5, the V gene TRBV30; tentatively, D is TRBD1 (6 bases). The V and J ends lost 1 base and 4 bases respectively, with 11 bases between them. The CDR3 has 14 residues. Germline V gives CDR1 GTSNPN, CDR2 SVGIG (reference sequence). This CDR3 reads CAWSDLRGNQPQHF. CDR3 nucleotide sequence: TGTGCCTGGAGTGACCTAAGGGGGAATCAGCCCCAGCATTTT.

V and J are TRBV5-1 and TRBJ2-3; 15 bases match TRBD2. CDR1 and CDR2 (germline): SGHRS, YFSETQ. Trimming removed 3 bases from V and 0 bases from J; junction bases left unmatched: 5. The CDR3 is 18 amino acids. CDR3: CASSWGLAGGSSTDTQYF. As DNA, the CDR3 is TGCGCCAGCAGCTGGGGACTAGCGGGGGGATCTAGCACAGATACGCAGTATTTT.

The chain has TRBV7-9 and TRBJ1-1, with D unclear. Germline assignment: CDR1 SEHNR and CDR2 FQNEAQ (reference sequence). V lost 1 base, J lost 4 bases, and 10 bases lay in between. The CDR3 has 14 amino acids. The CDR3 loop reads CASSLVVFGTEAFF. Written as DNA, the CDR3 is TGTGCCAGCAGCTTAGTAGTTTTTGGCACTGAAGCTTTCTTT.

This chain joins TRBV30 and TRBJ2-3; TRBD1 aligns across 9 bases. Germline lookup yields CDR1 GTSNPN and CDR2 SVGIG (reference sequence). CDR3 size: 17 residues. After removal of 0 bases from V and 4 bases from J, the junction contained 11 bases not matched to a gene. CDR3: CAWSVGEGQGFPDTQYF. In nucleotides, the CDR3 is TGTGCCTGGAGTGTAGGAGAGGGACAGGGTTTCCCAGATACGCAGTATTTT.

This chain joins TRBV25-1 and TRBJ2-3, with 10 bases fitting TRBD2. V was pared by 4 bases and J by 1 base, with 5 bases of the junction left unmatched. CDR1 is MGHDK, CDR2 SYGVNS, per germline. This CDR3 has 16 amino acids. The CDR3 DNA follows: TGTGCCAGCAGTGTAAGACTAGCGGGTGGCACAGATACGCAGTATTTT. Its protein product is CASSVRLAGGTDTQYF.

The V call is TRBV5-4, the J call TRBJ2-7; 7 nucleotides line up with TRBD1. This CDR3 spans 16 amino acids. CDR1 is SGHNT and CDR2 is YYREEE in the germline V gene (reference sequence). J lost 2 bases, V lost 0 bases, and 8 bases had no gene match. The CDR3 spells CASSLGRQGRTYEQYF. The CDR3 region has the DNA TGTGCCAGCAGCTTGGGGAGACAGGGTCGAACCTACGAGCAGTACTTC.

V is TRBV14 and J is TRBJ1-1, with D unresolved. Germline loops: CDR1 SGHDN, CDR2 FVKESK. The length of the CDR3 is 14 residues. Trimming took off 6 bases at V and 6 bases at J, with 17 bases between the two ends. The CDR3 protein is CASSSWRDRAEAFF. The CDR3 region has the DNA TGTGCCAGCAGTTCGTGGAGGGATAGGGCTGAAGCTTTCTTT.

This clone was picked up one time. The chain is built from TRBV9 and TRBJ1-6; 8 bases map to TRBD1. This CDR3 has 18 residues. The germline V gene encodes CDR1 SGDLS and CDR2 YYNGEE. J lost 0 bases, V lost 2 bases, and 7 bases had no gene match. For the CDR3, the DNA is TGTGCCAGCAGCGTTTGGGACAGGTCGAGCTCCTATAATTCACCCCTCCACTTT. It codes for CASSVWDRSSSYNSPLHF.

Here the CDR3 DNA reads TGTGCCAGCAGTGGAAGGGAGGTAGCCAAAAACATTCAGTACTTC. Translation gives CASSGREVAKNIQYF. V usage is TRBV6-1 and J usage is TRBJ2-4; possible D gene TRBD2, 6 bases. Germline CDR1 is MNHNS and CDR2 is SASEGT. Trimming stripped 4 bases from V and 0 bases from J, with 10 bases between. The CDR3 has 15 amino acids.

V and J are TRBV10-3 and TRBJ1-5; D perhaps matches TRBD1 (6 bases). V gave up 3 bases and J gave up 3 bases, with 12 bases separating them. Germline V CDR1 and CDR2: ENHRY, SYGVKD. The CDR3 runs to 15 residues. The CDR3 protein is CAISEMGAINQPQHF. CDR3 bases: TGTGCCATCAGTGAAATGGGGGCGATCAATCAGCCCCAGCATTTT.

This clone appeared a single time. The genes are TRBV7-2 and TRBJ2-7; perhaps TRBD1 as D (5 bases). CDR3 length: 13 residues. Trimming removed 4 bases at V and 2 bases at J, with 9 bases between. From germline, CDR1 is SGHTA and CDR2 FQGNSA. The CDR3 loop is CASSSQGPYEQYF. The CDR3 nucleotides are TGTGCCAGCAGCTCGCAGGGTCCCTACGAGCAGTACTTC. The full variable domain, rest sourced from reference TRBV7-2 and TRBJ2-7, is GAGVSQSPSNKVTEKGKDVELRCDPISGHTALYWYRQSLGQGLEFLIYFQGNSAPDKSGLPSDRFSAERTGGSVSTLTIQRTQQEDSAVYLCASSSQGPYEQYFGPGTRLTVT.

This rearrangement joins TRBV2 to TRBJ1-4; TRBD1 aligns across 8 bases. This CDR3 contains 14 residues. V lost 7 bases to trimming and J lost 8 bases; unmatched junction nucleotides: 9. CDR1 SNHLY and CDR2 FYNNEI come from the germline V gene. The CDR3 reads CASIRTGNSEKLFF. DNA of the CDR3: TGTGCCAGCATCCGGACAGGGAATAGCGAAAAACTGTTTTTT.

The chain couples TRBV7-2 to TRBJ1-2; D possibly corresponds to TRBD1 (6 bases). This CDR3 contains 13 residues. In germline, CDR1 is SGHTA, CDR2 FQGNSA. The V end was cut by 4 bases, the J end by 3 bases, with 9 bases between. As DNA, the CDR3 is TGTGCCAGCAGCTCCCGACAGGACTATGGCTACACCTTC. As protein: CASSSRQDYGYTF.

The chain recombines TRBV19 with TRBJ1-2, with 8 bases fitting TRBD1. This CDR3 is built from 14 residues. V lost 1 base to trimming and J lost 8 bases; unmatched junction nucleotides: 6. Germline V lookup: CDR1 LNHDA, CDR2 SQIVND (reference sequence). The CDR3 nucleotides read TGTGCCAGTAGTATAGTGCAGGGGGCTGGCGGCTACACCTTC. Translation gives CASSIVQGAGGYTF.

V and J are TRBV7-2 and TRBJ2-7, with D maybe TRBD2 (5 bases). Germline V lookup: CDR1 SGHTA, CDR2 FQGNSA. V was shortened by 5 bases and J by 0 bases, with 14 bases between the two germline ends. The CDR3 has 15 amino acids. This CDR3 reads CASSQRGPNSYEQYF. The CDR3 DNA reads TGTGCCAGCAGCCAAAGAGGGCCCAACTCCTACGAGCAGTACTTC.

CDR3 protein: CASSDIALTNTGELFF. The CDR3 DNA sequence: TGTGCCAGTAGCGACATCGCCCTTACGAACACCGGGGAGCTGTTTTTT. The chain employs TRBV19 and TRBJ2-2, with D hard to call. V lost 6 bases and J lost 0, with 14 bases in between. Looked up from germline, CDR1 is LNHDA and CDR2 is SQIVND (reference sequence). CDR3 length: 16 residues.

The chain carries TRBV4-2 and TRBJ2-2, with 14 bases matching TRBD2. This CDR3 region has 18 residues. Germline values: CDR1 LGHNA, CDR2 YNFKEQ. J was trimmed by 2 bases and V by 0 bases; bases with no gene match: 2. The DNA of the CDR3 is TGTGCCAGCAGCCAAGAGACTAGCGGGGGGGTTAACACCGGGGAGCTGTTTTTT. It yields the protein CASSQETSGGVNTGELFF.

The chain couples TRBV29-1 to TRBJ1-2; 9 bases fit TRBD1. Germline values: CDR1 SQVTM, CDR2 ANQGSEA. This CDR3 has 12 amino acids. The junction had 3 bases not matched to a gene; V was cut back by 7 bases and J by 3 bases. This CDR3 reads CSAGDRDYGYTF. CDR3 nucleotide sequence: TGCAGCGCCGGGGACAGGGACTATGGCTACACCTTC.

V and J are TRBV14 and TRBJ2-7, with 8 bases identical to TRBD1. With V trimmed by 8 bases and J by 2 bases, 5 bases remained unmatched. Germline values: CDR1 SGHDN, CDR2 FVKESK. This CDR3 has 13 amino acids. The CDR3 is CASSRQGTYEQYF. CDR3 DNA: TGTGCCAGCTCCCGACAGGGGACCTACGAGCAGTACTTC.

This sequence joins TRBV2 and TRBJ2-7; unclear D gene. Trimming stripped 4 bases from V and 6 bases from J, with 16 bases between. The CDR3 covers 14 residues. Germline V gives CDR1 SNHLY, CDR2 FYNNEI. The CDR3 sequence: CASSVTSREVEQYF. Written as DNA, the CDR3 is TGTGCCAGCAGTGTAACCTCTCGAGAGGTCGAGCAGTACTTC.

The gene calls are TRBV5-1 and TRBJ2-1, with a tentative D call TRBD2 (6 bases). Trimming stripped 4 bases from V and 3 bases from J, with 14 bases between. The CDR3 loop spans 15 amino acids. The germline V gene encodes CDR1 SGHRS and CDR2 YFSETQ. In DNA, the CDR3 is TGCGCCAGCAGCACCTGGAGGGGTGACTACAATGAGCAGTTCTTC. It is translated as CASSTWRGDYNEQFF.

This rearrangement joins TRBV29-1 to TRBJ2-5; 9 nucleotides agree with TRBD2. The germline gives CDR1 SQVTM, CDR2 ANQGSEA. The CDR3 runs 14 residues. J gave up 5 bases and V 3 bases, and 7 bases lay outside the gene matches. The CDR3 loop is CSVEASGARETQYF. Written as DNA, the CDR3 is TGCAGCGTTGAGGCTAGCGGGGCGCGGGAGACCCAGTACTTC.

The V call is TRBV9, the J call TRBJ2-3, with 8 positions matching TRBD1. J was trimmed by 1 base and V by 0 bases; bases with no gene match: 7. The CDR3 is 17 amino acids. Germline V gives CDR1 SGDLS, CDR2 YYNGEE. CDR3 in amino acids: CASSVAPPGQGTDTQYF. The CDR3 bases are TGTGCCAGCAGCGTAGCCCCCCCGGGACAGGGCACAGATACGCAGTATTTT.

The chain carries TRBV7-9 and TRBJ2-5, with D maybe TRBD1 (5 bases). The CDR3 has 16 residues. The germline V and J ends were trimmed by 4 bases and 2 bases, with 17 bases remaining between them. Germline V CDR1 and CDR2: SEHNR, FQNEAQ (reference sequence). The CDR3 bases are TGTGCCAGCAGCTCCGATGCAAGCGACAGTCAAGAGACCCAGTACTTC. Translation: CASSSDASDSQETQYF.

This chain joins TRBV28 and TRBJ1-6; 11 bases are a match to TRBD1. Germline V lookup: CDR1 MDHEN, CDR2 SYDVKM. The J segment lost 6 bases and the V segment lost 7 bases, leaving 5 bases of the junction unmatched. The length of the CDR3 is 15 residues. This CDR3 is CASMLGTGGNSPLHF. CDR3 nucleotide sequence: TGTGCCAGCATGCTCGGGACAGGGGGTAATTCACCCCTCCACTTT.

The chain recombines TRBV6-6 with TRBJ2-1; D possibly corresponds to TRBD1 (5 bases). There are 15 residues in the CDR3. V lost 0 bases and J 9 bases, leaving 15 bases between the germline ends. Germline CDR1 reads MNHNY; CDR2 reads SVGAGI (reference sequence). The DNA of the CDR3 is TGTGCCAGCAGTTACTCGGGGCAGGGTATCGGTGAGCAGTTCTTC. Translating it yields CASSYSGQGIGEQFF.

The gene calls are TRBV15 and TRBJ1-2, with 9 bases matching TRBD1. Per germline, CDR1 LNHNV and CDR2 YYDKDF (reference sequence). J lost 6 bases, V lost 0 bases, and 2 bases had no gene match. The CDR3 sequence is 14 residues long. The CDR3 loop reads CATSRDDRGDGYTF. The CDR3 DNA follows: TGTGCCACCAGCAGAGATGACAGGGGGGATGGCTACACCTTC.

This clone was observed a few times. The chain is built from TRBV4-2 and TRBJ1-6; the D is unclear. V was pared by 0 bases and J by 9 bases, with 18 bases between. This CDR3 comprises 17 residues. CDR1 and CDR2 from the germline V gene are LGHNA and YNFKEQ. CDR3 nucleotides: TGTGCCAGCAGCCAAGAAGTTGACACAACCTTTGGTTCACCCCTCCACTTT. Protein product: CASSQEVDTTFGSPLHF.